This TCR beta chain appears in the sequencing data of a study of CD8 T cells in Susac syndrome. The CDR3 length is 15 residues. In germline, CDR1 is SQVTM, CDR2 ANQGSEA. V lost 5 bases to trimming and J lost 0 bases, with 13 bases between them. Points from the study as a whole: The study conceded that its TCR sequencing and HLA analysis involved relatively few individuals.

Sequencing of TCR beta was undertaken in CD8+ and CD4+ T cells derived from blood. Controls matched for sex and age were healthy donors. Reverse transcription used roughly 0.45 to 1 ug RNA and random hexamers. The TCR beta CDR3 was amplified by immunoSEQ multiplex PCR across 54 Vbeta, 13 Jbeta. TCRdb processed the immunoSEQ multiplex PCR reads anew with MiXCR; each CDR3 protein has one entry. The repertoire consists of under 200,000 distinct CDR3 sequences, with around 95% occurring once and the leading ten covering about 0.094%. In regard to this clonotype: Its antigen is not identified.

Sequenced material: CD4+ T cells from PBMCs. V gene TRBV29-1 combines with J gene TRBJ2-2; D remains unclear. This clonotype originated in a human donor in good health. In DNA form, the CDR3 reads TGCAGCGTTAGGATTGCCGGGTCGAACACCGGGGAGCTGTTTTTT. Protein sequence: CSVRIAGSNTGELFF.